This TCR beta chain was sequenced during a study of CD8 T cells in ankylosing spondylitis. Notes on the study in general: Seemingly characteristic of ankylosing spondylitis blood was a TCR beta motif consisting of roughly 8 highly homologous variants. Previous work reported some of these motif variants in the synovial fluid and blood of reactive arthritis. Researchers reportedly found disease-linked clones significantly enriched in matched ankylosing spondylitis synovial fluid.

This clonotype has a count of ten or more. Its antigen is unknown. The V end was cut by 2 bases, the J end by 4 bases, with 24 bases between. The CDR3 sequence is 19 residues long. CDR1 and CDR2 (germline): MGHDK, SYGVNS. Making use of molecular barcodes, quantitative 5'-RACE generated TCR beta libraries. TCRdb re-derived calls from the 5' RACE reads in MiXCR, one entry per CDR3 protein. The sample contains 200,000 or so distinct CDR3 sequences, about 20% of which appear only once. The sequenced sample was blood, either unsorted or a sorted T cell fraction (not recorded which). The receptor's source is a male donor aged 10 to 35 with ankylosing spondylitis or in good health (not recorded which). The genes are TRBV25-1 and TRBJ2-1; D gene ambiguous. CDR3 bases: TGTGCCAGCAGTGAAAGCCTAACCTCCCCCGGGCGGCGGTACAATGAGCAGTTCTTC. Residues: CASSESLTSPGRRYNEQFF.